This T cell receptor beta chain was sequenced for a study of blood T cell repertoires in COVID-19. On the study more broadly: T cells, B-cell-depleted T cells, or PBMCs supplied cDNA or gDNA.

Study members were between about 18 and 90 years old and lived in about two dozen US regions. Per the original methods: Nucleated cell number was recorded as an estimate derived from reference gene primer amplification. Assay used: immunoSEQ multiplex PCR; TCRdb lists only in-frame clones, some missing. V and J calls plus clone size are reproduced from that table; the DNA served to infer D and trimming. Among 250,000 to 400,000 clones listed, more than 70% were seen once. Trimming pared 3 bases from V and 7 bases from J, leaving 10 bases between. The CDR3 has 13 residues. The receptor was derived from a woman aged 30 to 39 who had recovered from COVID-19. Sequenced material: PBMCs or T cells enriched from blood (not recorded which). The chain employs TRBV12-3 or TRBV12-4 and TRBJ1-5; D may be TRBD1 (5 bases). The DNA of the CDR3 is TGTGCCAGCAGTTTTCAGGGCAGACAGCCCCAGCATTTT. It specifies CASSFQGRQPQHF.